The clone carrying this TCR beta chain was seen a handful of times. Between the trimmed V and J ends, which lost 4 bases and 5 bases, there was a span of 18 bases. The CDR3 sequence is 15 residues long. Germline V gives CDR1 SGHRS, CDR2 YFSETQ. The record originates from a study of T cells after yellow fever vaccination. TCRdb redid the calling of the 5' RACE reads with MiXCR, one entry per CDR3 protein. Here the sample spans a few hundred thousand distinct CDR3 sequences, about a sixth being singletons. The chain combines TRBV5-1 with TRBJ2-5; D is possibly TRBD1 (6 bases). Here the sequenced sample was PBMCs, taken 5 days after the first yellow fever vaccination. The TCR was taken from a man aged 18 to 29 who received the YFV17D yellow fever vaccine. CDR3 bases: TGCGCCAGCAGCCATCCCTCACAGGGTTGGGAGACCCAGTACTTC. It encodes CASSHPSQGWETQYF.